This T cell receptor (beta chain) was captured in a study of blood T cell repertoires in COVID-19. Study-wide background: Spain, Italy and the United States supplied samples that represented acute and convalescent COVID-19. The analysed material was cDNA or gDNA that came from T cells, B-cell-depleted T cells, or PBMCs.

Per the authors' pipeline: Cell counts per sample came from amplifying reference gene primers. Clones were read by immunoSEQ multiplex PCR, and TCRdb kept only the in-frame ones, dropping some. V and J calls and clone size are as listed in that table; D and trimming were resolved from the DNA. The sample lists 150,000 to 200,000 clones; about 86% were seen once. This TCR came from an elderly woman with acute or convalescent COVID-19. Sequencing was done on a sample of peripheral blood.

The CDR3 spells CASSLEGAYRNNQPQHF. CDR3 sequence (DNA): TGTGCCAGCAGCTTAGAAGGTGCCTACAGAAACAATCAGCCCCAGCATTTT. The chain carries TRBV7-8 and TRBJ1-5; no definite D call. Germline CDR1 and CDR2: SGHVS and FQNEAQ. The CDR3 has 17 residues. V dropped 1 base and J dropped 3 bases, with 16 bases sitting between them.